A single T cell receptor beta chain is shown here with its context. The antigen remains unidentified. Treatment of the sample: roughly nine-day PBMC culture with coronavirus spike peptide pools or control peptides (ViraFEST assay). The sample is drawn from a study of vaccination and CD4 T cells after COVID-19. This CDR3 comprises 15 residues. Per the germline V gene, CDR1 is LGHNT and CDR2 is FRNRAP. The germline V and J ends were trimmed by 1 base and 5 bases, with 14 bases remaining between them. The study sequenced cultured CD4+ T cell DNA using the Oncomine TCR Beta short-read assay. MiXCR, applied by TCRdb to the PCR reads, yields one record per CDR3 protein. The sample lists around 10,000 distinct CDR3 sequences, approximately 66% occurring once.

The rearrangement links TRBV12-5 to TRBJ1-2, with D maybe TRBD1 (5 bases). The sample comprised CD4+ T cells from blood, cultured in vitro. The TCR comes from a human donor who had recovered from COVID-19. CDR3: CASGLGVVGGYGYTF. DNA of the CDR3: TGTGCTAGTGGTTTGGGAGTGGTCGGGGGGTATGGCTACACCTTC.